The 10 T cell receptor beta chains in this list originate from one sample, sequenced in a study of blood T cells in healthy people across ages. A sample-barcoded 5' primer and a J-beta primer mix were used in a second PCR of roughly 6 to 11 cycles. A single record per CDR3 protein comes from TCRdb applying MiXCR to the 5' RACE reads. Here the sample spans around 1,900,000 distinct CDR3 sequences, 39% being singletons. Sequencing input: blood. The source of these receptors is a human donor in good health.

This sequence joins TRBV7-6 and TRBJ2-5, with a tentative D call TRBD2 (5 bases). The V and J ends lost 4 bases and 4 bases respectively, with 13 bases between them. Germline V gives CDR1 SGHVS, CDR2 FNYEAQ. The CDR3 sequence is 14 residues long. CDR3 sequence (DNA): TGTGCCAGCAGCTCCATCCGAGAGGGAGAGACCCAGTACTTC. Translation: CASSSIREGETQYF.

In its sample, this clonotype was seen once. The rearrangement uses TRBV6-1 and TRBJ1-2, with 9 bases that match TRBD1. The ends lost 6 bases at V and 4 bases at J; junction bases unmatched: 9. Germline V gives CDR1 MNHNS, CDR2 SASEGT. The CDR3 runs to 15 residues. DNA for the CDR3: TGTGCCAGCAGCCATAATACAGGGGGCGCCTATGGCTACACCTTC. This codes for CASSHNTGGAYGYTF.

This chain uses TRBV20-1 with TRBJ2-7; maybe TRBD2 (6 bases). Per the germline V gene, CDR1 is DFQATT and CDR2 is SNEGSKA (reference sequence). Trimming took off 3 bases at V and 7 bases at J, with 22 bases between the two ends. CDR3 length equals 15 residues. The CDR3 loop is CSASGTDYIVGEQYF. The CDR3 DNA reads as TGCAGTGCTAGCGGTACGGACTATATAGTGGGAGAGCAGTACTTC.

J is TRBJ1-1 and V is TRBV20-1; no clear D. The germline V and J ends were trimmed by 4 bases and 6 bases, with 12 bases remaining between them. Germline lookup yields CDR1 DFQATT and CDR2 SNEGSKA (reference sequence). The CDR3 length is 12 residues. CDR3 protein: CSAKAVQPEAFF. The CDR3 nucleotides are TGCAGTGCTAAGGCCGTTCAACCTGAAGCTTTCTTT.

The V gene is TRBV5-1, the J gene TRBJ2-1; D perhaps matches TRBD2 (6 bases). The CDR3 loop spans 16 amino acids. The V and J ends lost 1 base and 1 base respectively, with 12 bases between them. Per the germline V gene, CDR1 is SGHRS and CDR2 is YFSETQ. The CDR3 sequence is CASSLRRGLSYNEQFF. CDR3 sequence (DNA): TGCGCCAGCAGCTTGAGGAGGGGACTGTCCTACAATGAGCAGTTCTTC. The full variable domain, completed using reference TRBV5-1 and TRBJ2-1, is KAGVTQTPRYLIKTRGQQVTLSCSPISGHRSVSWYQQTPGQGLQFLFEYFSETQRNKGNFPGRFSGRQFSNSRSEMNVSTLELGDSALYLCASSLRRGLSYNEQFFGPGTRLTVL.

V and J are TRBV5-6 and TRBJ2-7; 8 bases map to TRBD2. CDR1 and CDR2 (germline): SGHDT, YYEEEE. This CDR3 spans 17 amino acids. V shed 4 bases and J 4 bases; nucleotides not matched to a gene: 16. Written as DNA, the CDR3 is TGTGCCAGCAGCCCGTTCCCCGGACTAGCTCGGTCATACGAGCAGTACTTC. This encodes CASSPFPGLARSYEQYF.

This clonotype was counted only a few times. The chain uses TRBV10-2 and TRBJ2-5, with no clear D. Germline loops: CDR1 WSHSY, CDR2 SAAADI. There are 13 residues in the CDR3. V lost 2 bases, J lost 5 bases, and 9 bases lay in between. The CDR3 DNA reads as TGCGCCAGCAGTGAGAACGAACGGGAGACCCAGTACTTC. It specifies CASSENERETQYF.

The chain combines TRBV7-9 with TRBJ1-5; D not resolved. The CDR3 is 14 amino acids. CDR1 is SEHNR and CDR2 is FQNEAQ in the germline V gene (reference sequence). V dropped 8 bases and J dropped 2 bases, with 13 bases sitting between them. The CDR3 DNA reads as TGTGCCAGCGCCCAAGGCAGTCGCAATCAGCCCCAGCATTTT. Amino acid sequence: CASAQGSRNQPQHF.

The V gene is TRBV4-2, the J gene TRBJ1-2; TRBD1 aligns across 7 bases. V lost 0 bases to trimming and J lost 4 bases; unmatched junction nucleotides: 8. The germline V gene encodes CDR1 LGHNA and CDR2 YNFKEQ. There are 16 residues in the CDR3. As DNA, the CDR3 is TGTGCCAGCAGCCAAGACATCGGACAGGAAAGCTATGGCTACACCTTC. Translating gives CASSQDIGQESYGYTF.

V and J are TRBV7-3 and TRBJ2-1, with a weak D call TRBD2 (7 bases). Germline CDR1 is SGHTA and CDR2 is FQGTGA. Between the trimmed V and J ends, which lost 0 bases and 4 bases, there was a span of 16 bases. This CDR3 comprises 17 residues. The CDR3 nucleotides read TGTGCCAGCAGCTTAACCGTGGGGGGGGCGGGGTACAATGAGCAGTTCTTC. It codes for CASSLTVGGAGYNEQFF.